One and the same sample provided the 26 T cell receptor beta chains below, sequenced in a study of Ad26.COV2.S vaccination and SARS-CoV-2 variants. Treatment denoted: over 15 received Ad26.COV2.S at low or high dose, single or two shots; about 5 received placebo; per-sample allocation not given. The samples date from day 63 after the first vaccine or placebo injection. The protocol was immunoSEQ multiplex PCR, while the TCRdb copy is restricted to in-frame clones and leaves out a portion. The data show over 400,000 clones, with about 91% seen just once and about 2.4% held by the top ten. Sequences were derived from peripheral blood, sampled in a trial of Ad26.COV2.S vaccine versus placebo. Receptor source: a person aged 18-65 years who received the Ad26.COV2.S COVID-19 vaccine or a placebo.

The rearrangement joins TRBV14 to TRBJ2-1, with D uncertain. This CDR3 has 15 residues. Trimming took 1 base from V and 6 from J, leaving 13 bases between them. Germline loops: CDR1 SGHDN, CDR2 FVKESK. The CDR3 nucleotides read TGTGCCAGCAGCCAAGCAGTCCCCCGGACCAATGAGCAGTTCTTC. It translates to CASSQAVPRTNEQFF. Based on the CDR3 plus reference TRBV14 and TRBJ2-1, the full variable domain is EAGVTQFPSHSVIEKGQTVTLRCDPISGHDNLYWYRRVMGKEIKFLLHFVKESKQDESGMPNNRFLAERTGGTYSTLKVQPAELEDSGVYFCASSQAVPRTNEQFFGPGTRLTVL.

The rearrangement uses TRBV7-6 and TRBJ2-1, with 9 nucleotides matching TRBD2. V shed 5 bases, J shed 2 bases, and the junction held 13 bases outside the gene matches. The CDR3 spans 18 residues. CDR1 is SGHVS and CDR2 is FNYEAQ in the germline V gene. The CDR3 nucleotides are TGTGCCAGCAGCCCACTAGGGGTAGCGGGAGCCCCCTACAATGAGCAGTTCTTC. Its protein product is CASSPLGVAGAPYNEQFF.

The rearrangement joins TRBV29-1 to TRBJ2-6, with 8 nucleotides matching TRBD1. Germline CDR1 SQVTM, CDR2 ANQGSEA. This CDR3 comprises 20 residues. Trimming cost V 5 bases and J 0 bases; bases outside gene matches: 18. The CDR3 region is CSVKPIAGTGESSGANVLTF. The CDR3 bases are TGCAGCGTTAAGCCTATAGCCGGGACAGGTGAAAGCTCTGGGGCCAACGTCCTGACTTTC.

The chain combines TRBV7-2 with TRBJ2-3; TRBD2 matches 12 bases. With 5 bases clipped from V and 2 bases from J, the junction kept 8 bases outside the gene matches. Germline CDR1 reads SGHTA; CDR2 reads FQGNSA. There are 17 residues in the CDR3. The CDR3 loop reads CASSPNGLAGTTDTQYF. Written as DNA, the CDR3 is TGTGCCAGCAGCCCCAATGGACTAGCGGGGACCACAGATACGCAGTATTTT.

The gene calls are TRBV10-3 and TRBJ2-2, with D unclear. This CDR3 contains 14 residues. Germline lookup yields CDR1 ENHRY and CDR2 SYGVKD. V was cut by 7 bases and J by 0 bases, with 9 bases left in between. The CDR3 coding sequence is TGTGCCATCACAAGCGAGACGAACACCGGGGAGCTGTTTTTT. As protein: CAITSETNTGELFF.

This chain links TRBV19 with TRBJ2-1; 7 bases fit TRBD2. Unmatched junction bases numbered 7, after V lost 5 bases and J lost 9 bases. The germline V gene has CDR1 LNHDA and CDR2 SQIVND (reference sequence). CDR3 length: 13 residues. CDR3 amino acids: CASSGQPGGEQFF. DNA of the CDR3: TGTGCCAGTAGTGGCCAACCGGGAGGTGAGCAGTTCTTC.

The V and J genes are TRBV7-3 and TRBJ2-1; D unclear. This CDR3 comprises 15 residues. V shed 5 bases and J shed 5 bases, with 16 bases lying between them. The germline gives CDR1 SGHTA, CDR2 FQGTGA. The CDR3 loop reads CASSASREKNNEQFF. For the CDR3, the DNA is TGTGCCAGCAGCGCCTCTAGAGAAAAGAACAATGAGCAGTTCTTC.

This clone was seen once. This chain connects TRBV6-1 to TRBJ2-1; D possibly corresponds to TRBD2 (6 bases). The CDR3 spans 16 residues. Trimming shortened V by 4 bases and J by 5 bases, and 18 bases separated the two germline ends. Germline assignment: CDR1 MNHNS and CDR2 SASEGT. The CDR3 region is CASSVLPREFDNEQFF. CDR3 sequence (DNA): TGTGCCAGCAGTGTACTACCACGGGAGTTTGACAATGAGCAGTTCTTC.

The V and J genes are TRBV28 and TRBJ1-6, with D maybe TRBD1 (6 bases). There are 16 residues in the CDR3. The V and J ends lost 4 bases and 0 bases respectively, with 10 bases between them. Germline V gene sequence: CDR1 MDHEN, CDR2 SYDVKM. CDR3 nucleotide sequence: TGTGCCAGCAGTTCGAGGGGGAGCTCCTATAATTCACCCCTCCACTTT. As protein: CASSSRGSSYNSPLHF.

The chain recombines TRBV7-9 with TRBJ1-1; D gene uncertain. The CDR3 length is 13 residues. The germline CDR1 and CDR2 sequences are SEHNR and FQNEAQ (reference sequence). V lost 3 bases and J 2 bases, leaving 7 bases between the germline ends. The CDR3 loop is CASSLGTNTEAFF. Here the CDR3 DNA reads TGTGCCAGCAGCTTGGGAACTAACACTGAAGCTTTCTTT.

This clone was seen a single time. V usage is TRBV5-1 and J usage is TRBJ1-2; 12 bases match TRBD1. This CDR3 comprises 18 residues. Unmatched junction bases numbered 10, after V lost 0 bases and J lost 4 bases. CDR1 and CDR2 from the germline V gene are SGHRS and YFSETQ. The CDR3 DNA is TGCGCCAGCAGCTTGGAGGCGGGACAGGGGGCACTAGTCTATGGCTACACCTTC. Its protein product is CASSLEAGQGALVYGYTF. The full variable domain, its missing parts supplied by reference TRBV5-1 and TRBJ1-2, is KAGVTQTPRYLIKTRGQQVTLSCSPISGHRSVSWYQQTPGQGLQFLFEYFSETQRNKGNFPGRFSGRQFSNSRSEMNVSTLELGDSALYLCASSLEAGQGALVYGYTFGSGTRLTVV.

This sequence joins TRBV28 and TRBJ2-1; a possible D gene is TRBD1 (6 bases). The V end was cut by 6 bases, the J end by 4 bases, with 10 bases between. This CDR3 region has 13 residues. Per the germline V gene, CDR1 is MDHEN and CDR2 is SYDVKM. CDR3 in amino acids: CASRAGVYNEQFF. The CDR3 DNA reads as TGTGCCAGCAGGGCAGGGGTGTACAATGAGCAGTTCTTC. The variable domain in full, completed from reference TRBV28 and TRBJ2-1, reads DVKVTQSSRYLVKRTGEKVFLECVQDMDHENMFWYRQDPGLGLRLIYFSYDVKMKEKGDIPEGYSVSREKKERFSLILESASTNQTSMYLCASRAGVYNEQFFGPGTRLTVL.

The rearrangement uses TRBV6-2 or TRBV6-3 and TRBJ2-5, with 9 positions matching TRBD1. There are 14 residues in the CDR3. The germline CDR1 and CDR2 sequences are MNHEY and SVGEGT. The ends lost 2 bases at V and 5 bases at J; junction bases unmatched: 3. The CDR3 protein is CASSYLDRGETQYF. The CDR3 DNA reads TGTGCCAGCAGTTACCTGGACAGGGGCGAGACCCAGTACTTC.

CDR3 nucleotides: TGCGCCAGCAGCTTTAATGGGGGGCCAGAGACCCAGTACTTC. Protein product: CASSFNGGPETQYF. The genes are TRBV5-1 and TRBJ2-5; D could derive from TRBD1 or TRBD2 (6 bases each). The CDR3 spans 14 residues. The germline V and J ends were trimmed by 2 bases and 4 bases, with 12 bases remaining between them. Germline CDR1 SGHRS, CDR2 YFSETQ.

The chain is built from TRBV18 and TRBJ1-1; 8 bases line up with TRBD1. CDR1 KGHSH and CDR2 LQKENI come from the germline V gene. The CDR3 covers 15 residues. Losses at the gene ends were 6 bases for V and 6 bases for J; bases not matched to a gene: 12. CDR3 bases: TGTGCCAGCTCTCCGGCGGACAGGGTGGTCGCTGAAGCTTTCTTT. Its translation is CASSPADRVVAEAFF.

The genes are TRBV12-3 or TRBV12-4 and TRBJ1-6; no definite D call. V lost 0 bases to trimming and J lost 9 bases, with 6 bases between them. The CDR3 is made up of 13 amino acids. Written as DNA, the CDR3 is TGTGCCAGCAGTTTAGCGCTGGGTTCACCCCTCCACTTT. This sequence encodes CASSLALGSPLHF.

The chain links TRBV30 to TRBJ1-1, with TRBD1 as a possible D gene (5 bases). The CDR3 length is 12 residues. Trimming cost V 2 bases and J 10 bases, with 14 bases left between them. Germline V gene sequence: CDR1 GTSNPN, CDR2 SVGIG (reference sequence). The CDR3 loop reads CAWSTPGPTAFF. For the CDR3, the DNA is TGTGCCTGGAGTACACCGGGACCAACAGCTTTCTTT.

The gene calls are TRBV7-2 and TRBJ2-3, with D possibly TRBD2 on 6 matching bases. CDR3 length equals 17 residues. CDR1 and CDR2 (germline): SGHTA, FQGNSA. The germline V and J ends were trimmed by 2 bases and 1 base, with 16 bases remaining between them. The CDR3 reads CASSLRPRGSGTDTQYF. The CDR3 DNA is TGTGCCAGCAGCTTACGCCCTCGGGGGTCTGGCACAGATACGCAGTATTTT.

The chain carries TRBV5-1 and TRBJ2-1, with a weak D call TRBD2 (7 bases). Per the germline V gene, CDR1 is SGHRS and CDR2 is YFSETQ. V gave up 0 bases and J gave up 5 bases, with 12 bases separating them. The CDR3 consists of 15 residues. CDR3 nucleotides: TGCGCCAGCAGCTTGGTGGGGGGGGCCCACAATGAGCAGTTCTTC. Translating gives CASSLVGGAHNEQFF.

The chain joins TRBV6-2 or TRBV6-3 to TRBJ2-7; 12 bases map to TRBD2. Germline CDR1 reads MNHEY; CDR2 reads SVGEGT. V lost 0 bases, J lost 6 bases, and 3 bases stayed unmatched. The CDR3 has 15 amino acids. The CDR3 bases are TGTGCCAGCAGTTACTCAGGACTAGCGGGATTCGAGCAGTACGTC. Residues: CASSYSGLAGFEQYV.

V usage is TRBV27 and J usage is TRBJ1-1; D remains ambiguous. V was trimmed by 4 bases and J by 0 bases, leaving 6 bases between them. CDR1 and CDR2 (germline): MNHEY, SMNVEV (reference sequence). The CDR3 has 13 residues. The CDR3 DNA reads as TGTGCCAGCAGTTGGGCCGTGAACACTGAAGCTTTCTTT. Residues: CASSWAVNTEAFF.

The rearrangement uses TRBV11-3 and TRBJ2-3, with TRBD2 matching 9 bases. Germline assignment: CDR1 SGHNT and CDR2 YENEEA. This CDR3 has 20 residues. V shed 5 bases, J shed 1 base, and the junction held 19 bases outside the gene matches. In DNA form, the CDR3 reads TGTGCCAGCAGCACCAGGGGGGGTGGGCTAGCGGGATCAGGCACAGATACGCAGTATTTT. Translating it yields CASSTRGGGLAGSGTDTQYF. The full variable domain, rest sourced from reference TRBV11-3 and TRBJ2-3, is EAGVVQSPRYKIIEKKQPVAFWCNPISGHNTLYWYLQNLGQGPELLIRYENEEAVDDSQLPKDRFSAERLKGVDSTLKIQPAELGDSAVYLCASSTRGGGLAGSGTDTQYFGPGTRLTVL.

J is TRBJ1-1 and V is TRBV11-3, with 7 bases lining up with TRBD1. Germline-derived CDR1 and CDR2 are SGHNT and YENEEA. The J segment lost 3 bases and the V segment lost 5 bases, leaving 3 bases of the junction unmatched. The CDR3 runs to 13 residues. CDR3 loop: CASSRGTDTEAFF. The CDR3, as DNA: TGTGCCAGCAGCCGCGGGACAGACACTGAAGCTTTCTTT.

This rearrangement joins TRBV30 to TRBJ2-3, with 11 nucleotides matching TRBD2. With V trimmed by 5 bases and J by 4 bases, 8 bases remained unmatched. The CDR3 covers 15 residues. Germline CDR1 and CDR2: GTSNPN and SVGIG (reference sequence). CDR3 in DNA: TGTGCCTGGGGTTATAGCGGGGGGGCCCCAGATACGCAGTATTTT. Residues: CAWGYSGGAPDTQYF.

This clone was found once. The V and J genes are TRBV3-1 (or the pseudogene TRBV3-2) and TRBJ2-7; TRBD2 agrees at 8 bases. The germline CDR1 and CDR2 sequences are LGHDT and YNNKEL (reference sequence). The CDR3 has 13 amino acids. The trim removed 8 bases at V and 3 bases at J, leaving 6 bases unmatched. CDR3 region: CASSGTRFYEQYV. DNA of the CDR3: TGTGCCAGCTCTGGGACTAGGTTCTACGAGCAGTACGTC.

V gene TRBV7-2 combines with J gene TRBJ2-4; no firm D call. This CDR3 spans 16 amino acids. Germline CDR1 SGHTA, CDR2 FQGNSA. The ends were cut back, 0 bases at V and 0 bases at J, with 9 bases in the middle. The CDR3 sequence: CASSLAAEPAKNIQYF. The CDR3, as DNA: TGTGCCAGCAGCTTAGCGGCAGAACCAGCCAAAAACATTCAGTACTTC.